This T cell receptor (beta chain) originates from a study of blood T cell repertoires in COVID-19. Study-level information: The study drew acute and convalescent COVID-19 samples from the United States, Italy and Spain.

In the original workflow: Researchers report that nucleated cell counts were estimated from reference gene primer amplification. The data were produced by immunoSEQ multiplex PCR, yet TCRdb's version contains in-frame clones alone and is incomplete. V and J calls and clone size are as listed in that table; D and trimming were resolved from the DNA. The sample contains about 360,000 clones, around 87% of which appear only once. The CDR3 contains 17 residues. V lost 2 bases to trimming and J lost 2 bases; unmatched junction nucleotides: 9. Germline V gene lookup returns CDR1 SSHAT and CDR2 FNYEAQ (reference sequence).

The source material was PBMCs or T cells enriched from blood (not recorded which). This receptor was identified in a man younger than 45 who had recovered from COVID-19. V usage is TRBV7-7 and J usage is TRBJ2-5; 9 bases map to TRBD2. The CDR3: CASSLFAGGRGQETQYF. CDR3 bases: TGTGCCAGCAGCTTATTTGCGGGGGGGCGGGGGCAAGAGACCCAGTACTTC.